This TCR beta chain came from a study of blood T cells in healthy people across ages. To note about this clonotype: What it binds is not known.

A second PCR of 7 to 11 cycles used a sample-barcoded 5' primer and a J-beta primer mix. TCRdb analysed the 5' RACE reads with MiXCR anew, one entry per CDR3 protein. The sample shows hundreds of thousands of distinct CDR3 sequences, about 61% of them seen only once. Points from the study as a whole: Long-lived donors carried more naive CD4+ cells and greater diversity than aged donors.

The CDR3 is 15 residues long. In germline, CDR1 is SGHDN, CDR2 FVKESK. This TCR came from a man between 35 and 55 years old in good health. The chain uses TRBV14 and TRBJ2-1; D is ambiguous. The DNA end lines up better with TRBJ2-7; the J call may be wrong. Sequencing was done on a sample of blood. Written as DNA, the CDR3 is TGTGCCAGCAGCCAAGACAGAATTTCCTACAATGAGCAGTACTTC. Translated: CASSQDRISYNEQYF.